This passage covers 28 T cell receptor beta chains from one sample sequenced in a study of T cell responses to AZD1222 COVID-19 vaccine. TCRdb's copy holds only in-frame clones and misses some; the assay was immunoSEQ multiplex PCR. The table has 150,000 to 200,000 clones, 80% to 95% seen once. Specimen: peripheral blood, collected on day 0 of AZD1222 vaccination. Source of these receptors: an adult in good health.

The chain employs TRBV5-6 and TRBJ1-4; no reliable D call. The ends were cut back, 1 base at V and 6 bases at J, with 13 bases in the middle. The CDR3 has 15 amino acids. Germline V lookup: CDR1 SGHDT, CDR2 YYEEEE. In DNA form, the CDR3 reads TGTGCCAGCAGCTTGTGGACCAGTTTGGATGAAAAACTGTTTTTT. Residues: CASSLWTSLDEKLFF.

The rearrangement joins TRBV6-6 to TRBJ2-7; 12 bases agree with TRBD2. The germline gives CDR1 MNHNY, CDR2 SVGAGI (reference sequence). The CDR3 totals 20 residues. V shed 6 bases and J 5 bases; nucleotides not matched to a gene: 23. CDR3 residues: CASSRPDTSGRPLSPNEQYF. The CDR3 region has the DNA TGTGCCAGCAGCCGACCGGATACTAGCGGGAGGCCCCTTTCCCCCAACGAGCAGTACTTC.

The rearrangement joins TRBV27 to TRBJ2-2; D ambiguous. CDR1 and CDR2 from the germline V gene are MNHEY and SMNVEV (reference sequence). This CDR3 region has 14 residues. With 5 bases removed from V and 1 base from J, the gap between germline ends came to 8 bases. This CDR3 is CASSLGRNTGELFF. CDR3 nucleotide sequence: TGTGCCAGCAGTCTCGGACGGAACACCGGGGAGCTGTTTTTT.

The rearrangement uses TRBV19 and TRBJ1-2; D gene ambiguous. Germline V gene sequence: CDR1 LNHDA, CDR2 SQIVND (reference sequence). Trimming removed 4 bases from V and 3 bases from J, with 6 bases in between. The CDR3 is 12 amino acids. As DNA, the CDR3 is TGTGCCAGTAGTACAGGCGACTATGGCTACACCTTC. Protein product: CASSTGDYGYTF.

There are a few counts of this clone. The chain's CDR3 is CASSPTSAGYEQYF. DNA of the CDR3: TGTGCCAGCAGCCCTACTAGCGCAGGCTACGAGCAGTACTTC. The V gene is TRBV5-4, the J gene TRBJ2-7; 7 bases line up with TRBD2. J gave up 3 bases and V 4 bases, and 7 bases lay outside the gene matches. CDR1 is SGHNT, CDR2 YYREEE, per germline (reference sequence). The CDR3 has 14 amino acids.

The rearrangement joins TRBV21-1 to TRBJ1-3. TRBV21-1 is given as a pseudogene. The CDR3 totals 15 residues. CDR3 loop: CASSVLPGRSNTIYF. CDR3 DNA: TGTGCCAGCAGCGTTCTTCCAGGGAGATCGAACACCATATATTTT.

The rearrangement links TRBV18 to TRBJ1-1; D might be TRBD1 (5 bases). From germline, CDR1 is KGHSH and CDR2 LQKENI. The V and J ends lost 6 bases and 0 bases respectively, with 8 bases between them. This CDR3 contains 13 residues. The DNA for the CDR3 is TGTGCCAGCTCTCGGGGCATGAACACTGAAGCTTTCTTT. Translating gives CASSRGMNTEAFF.

The chain uses TRBV27 and TRBJ1-2; 7 bases line up with TRBD1. Germline loops: CDR1 MNHEY, CDR2 SMNVEV (reference sequence). This CDR3 contains 13 residues. The V and J ends lost 6 bases and 5 bases, in that order; junction bases with no gene match: 6. The CDR3 protein is CASSLGQFYGYTF. CDR3 DNA sequence: TGTGCCAGCAGCTTGGGACAGTTTTATGGCTACACCTTC.

The J gene is TRBJ2-7, the V gene TRBV11-2; 10 bases align to TRBD1. Germline CDR1 is SGHAT and CDR2 is FQNNGV. Trimming removed 2 bases from V and 3 bases from J; junction bases left unmatched: 4. The CDR3 is 15 amino acids. CDR3 loop: CASSLLDRGRYEQYF. The CDR3 coding sequence is TGTGCCAGCAGCTTACTCGACAGGGGGCGCTACGAGCAGTACTTC. Together with reference TRBV11-2 and TRBJ2-7, the CDR3 gives the full variable domain: EAGVAQSPRYKIIEKRQSVAFWCNPISGHATLYWYQQILGQGPKLLIQFQNNGVVDDSQLPKDRFSAERLKGVDSTLKIQPAKLEDSAVYLCASSLLDRGRYEQYFGPGTRLTVT.

V usage is TRBV30 and J usage is TRBJ2-1, with 8 bases aligning to TRBD2. CDR1 and CDR2 from the germline V gene are GTSNPN and SVGIG (reference sequence). The V gene end was trimmed by 3 bases and the J gene end by 0 bases; junction bases not matched to a gene: 7. The CDR3 consists of 16 residues. In nucleotides, the CDR3 is TGTGCCTGGAGCATAGCGGGAATTAGCTCCTACAATGAGCAGTTCTTC. Translation gives CAWSIAGISSYNEQFF.

This sequence joins TRBV30 and TRBJ1-1; D gene unclear. This CDR3 spans 12 amino acids. V shed 2 bases and J shed 0 bases, with 4 bases lying between them. Germline CDR1 GTSNPN, CDR2 SVGIG (reference sequence). The CDR3 region is CAWSTLNTEAFF. The CDR3 bases are TGTGCCTGGAGTACACTGAACACTGAAGCTTTCTTT. The full variable domain, with the rest looked up from reference TRBV30 and TRBJ1-1, is SQTIHQWPATLVQPVGSPLSLECTVEGTSNPNLYWYRQAAGRGLQLLFYSVGIGQISSEVPQNLSASRPQDRQFILSSKKLLLSDSGFYLCAWSTLNTEAFFGQGTRLTVV.

V gene TRBV3-1 (or the pseudogene TRBV3-2) combines with J gene TRBJ1-4; the D gene is possibly TRBD1 (5 bases). The CDR3 has 15 residues. The germline V gene encodes CDR1 LGHDT and CDR2 YNNKEL (reference sequence). The germline V and J ends were trimmed by 0 bases and 9 bases, with 14 bases remaining between them. The CDR3 loop is CASSQDSGGLKKLFF. CDR3 DNA: TGTGCCAGCAGCCAAGATAGTGGGGGATTGAAAAAACTGTTTTTT.

The rearrangement uses TRBV28 and TRBJ2-7; 8 bases agree with TRBD1. The CDR3 sequence is 18 residues long. Germline lookup yields CDR1 MDHEN and CDR2 SYDVKM. The J segment lost 4 bases and the V segment lost 8 bases, leaving 22 bases of the junction unmatched. The CDR3 protein is CASPPTLTDRGRGYEQYF. The CDR3 DNA sequence: TGTGCCAGCCCTCCCACATTAACAGACAGGGGAAGGGGGTACGAGCAGTACTTC. The whole variable domain, filled in from reference TRBV28 and TRBJ2-7, reads DVKVTQSSRYLVKRTGEKVFLECVQDMDHENMFWYRQDPGLGLRLIYFSYDVKMKEKGDIPEGYSVSREKKERFSLILESASTNQTSMYLCASPPTLTDRGRGYEQYFGPGTRLTVT.

The V gene is TRBV7-3, the J gene TRBJ2-3, with 14 bases that match TRBD2. The CDR3 spans 16 residues. Germline CDR1 and CDR2: SGHTA and FQGTGA. J lost 4 bases, V lost 3 bases, and 3 bases had no gene match. The CDR3 nucleotides read TGTGCCAGCAGCTTCGGACTAGCGGGAGGATCAGATACGCAGTATTTT. Amino acid sequence: CASSFGLAGGSDTQYF.

The rearrangement links TRBV7-2 to TRBJ1-6; 7 nucleotides match TRBD1. The CDR3 loop spans 15 amino acids. Germline loops: CDR1 SGHTA, CDR2 FQGNSA. The V and J ends lost 5 bases and 7 bases, in that order; junction bases with no gene match: 8. The CDR3 sequence: CASSEQGPRNSPLHF. As DNA, the CDR3 is TGTGCCAGCAGCGAACAGGGGCCGAGGAATTCACCCCTCCACTTT. Drawing the rest from reference TRBV7-2 and TRBJ1-6, the complete variable domain is GAGVSQSPSNKVTEKGKDVELRCDPISGHTALYWYRQSLGQGLEFLIYFQGNSAPDKSGLPSDRFSAERTGGSVSTLTIQRTQQEDSAVYLCASSEQGPRNSPLHFGNGTRLTVT.

This chain connects TRBV7-3 to TRBJ2-7; D gene uncertain. Trimming left V 5 bases short and J 3 bases short, with 14 bases between. The CDR3 runs 14 residues. Per germline, CDR1 SGHTA and CDR2 FQGTGA. This CDR3 is CASSPSGPGYEQYF. CDR3 DNA: TGTGCCAGCAGCCCTTCCGGGCCAGGCTACGAGCAGTACTTC.

The V gene is TRBV27, the J gene TRBJ1-6; 9 bases map to TRBD1. The length of the CDR3 is 16 residues. The ends lost 6 bases at V and 10 bases at J; junction bases unmatched: 13. Germline CDR1 MNHEY, CDR2 SMNVEV (reference sequence). CDR3: CASSSLVTGGGSPLHF. The CDR3 bases are TGTGCCAGCAGCTCCCTCGTGACAGGGGGAGGCTCACCCCTCCACTTT.

The chain joins TRBV5-6 to TRBJ2-1, with D possibly being TRBD1 (7 bases). The CDR3 totals 15 residues. CDR1 is SGHDT and CDR2 is YYEEEE in the germline V gene. Trimming pared 4 bases from V and 0 bases from J, leaving 11 bases between. The CDR3: CASSRGTDSYNEQFF. The CDR3 nucleotides read TGTGCCAGCAGCCGCGGGACAGACTCCTACAATGAGCAGTTCTTC.

The J gene is TRBJ1-3, the V gene TRBV4-3; the D is unclear. CDR1 is LGHNA and CDR2 is YSLEER in the germline V gene. This CDR3 region has 16 residues. Between the trimmed V and J ends, which lost 0 bases and 0 bases, there was a span of 9 bases. CDR3 sequence reads: CASSQEATSSGNTIYF. CDR3 DNA: TGCGCCAGCAGCCAAGAAGCCACTAGCTCTGGAAACACCATATATTTT.

The rearrangement links TRBV28 to TRBJ2-1; D gene uncertain. From germline, CDR1 is MDHEN and CDR2 SYDVKM. The CDR3 runs 14 residues. Trimming shortened V by 7 bases and J by 4 bases, and 14 bases separated the two germline ends. DNA for the CDR3: TGTGCCAGCACGCCCCCCCAGGTATACAATGAGCAGTTCTTC. Translating it yields CASTPPQVYNEQFF.

Remarks on this clone: Other DNA sequences within the sample encode an identical CDR3. The CDR3 sequence: CASSPPGDTEAFF. The CDR3 DNA sequence: TGTGCCAGCAGCCCCCCAGGGGACACTGAAGCTTTCTTT. The chain is built from TRBV4-2 and TRBJ1-1; D perhaps matches TRBD1 (6 bases). The V end was cut by 4 bases, the J end by 3 bases, with 9 bases between. The CDR3 consists of 13 residues. CDR1 is LGHNA, CDR2 YNFKEQ, per germline.

The rearrangement uses TRBV29-1 and TRBJ2-7; TRBD2 aligns across 9 bases. This CDR3 contains 16 residues. V lost 4 bases, J lost 3 bases, and 13 bases stayed unmatched. Looked up from germline, CDR1 is SQVTM and CDR2 is ANQGSEA. CDR3 loop: CSVVGASSGELYEQYF. The CDR3 DNA reads as TGCAGCGTTGTAGGGGCCTCTAGCGGGGAACTCTACGAGCAGTACTTC.

CDR3 residues: CASHQQGLYF. The CDR3 nucleotides read TGTGCCAGCCACCAACAGGGACTTTACTTC. The rearrangement links TRBV28 to TRBJ2-7; either TRBD1 or TRBD2 may supply D (6 bases each). V was cut by 8 bases and J by 13 bases, with 15 bases left in between. Germline V gives CDR1 MDHEN, CDR2 SYDVKM. The CDR3 runs 10 residues.

This chain joins TRBV7-9 and TRBJ1-4; 9 bases fit TRBD1. Germline V gives CDR1 SEHNR, CDR2 FQNEAQ (reference sequence). The CDR3 has 13 residues. V trimming: 7 bases; J trimming: 3 bases; junction bases outside the gene matches: 0. The CDR3 loop is CASNRGPNEKLFF. CDR3 nucleotide sequence: TGTGCCAGCAACAGGGGGCCTAATGAAAAACTGTTTTTT.

The chain carries TRBV5-1 and TRBJ1-1; D gene ambiguous. Germline loops: CDR1 SGHRS, CDR2 YFSETQ. V shed 0 bases and J shed 10 bases, with 16 bases lying between them. This CDR3 has 14 amino acids. The CDR3 DNA follows: TGCGCCAGCAGCTTGGAGGGTCCCGAGAGGCCAGCTTTCTTT. Protein: CASSLEGPERPAFF.

The rearrangement joins TRBV7-9 to TRBJ2-5; tentative D call: TRBD2 (6 bases). The germline V and J ends were trimmed by 5 bases and 3 bases, with 10 bases remaining between them. The CDR3 runs 13 residues. The V gene's germline CDR1 is SEHNR and CDR2 FQNEAQ (reference sequence). CDR3 sequence (DNA): TGTGCCAGCAGCGGACGGGAGAAAGAGACCCAGTACTTC. Its protein is CASSGREKETQYF.

The V call is TRBV7-8, the J call TRBJ2-7; TRBD2 is a possible D gene (5 bases). CDR1 is SGHVS and CDR2 is FQNEAQ in the germline V gene. The CDR3 is made up of 14 amino acids. V was clipped by 5 bases and J by 0 bases, with 11 bases between them. The CDR3 loop is CASSQRRDSYEQYF. DNA of the CDR3: TGTGCCAGCAGCCAGCGCCGGGACTCCTACGAGCAGTACTTC.

The V and J genes are TRBV2 and TRBJ2-1; the D gene is possibly TRBD2 (5 bases). V was cut by 4 bases and J by 8 bases, with 12 bases left in between. CDR1 and CDR2 (germline): SNHLY, FYNNEI. CDR3 size: 13 residues. CDR3 loop: CASSAPGNDEQFF. The CDR3 bases are TGTGCCAGCAGTGCCCCCGGGAACGATGAGCAGTTCTTC.